This T cell receptor (beta chain) is from a study of cytomegalovirus exposure and HLA in healthy donors. Vbeta (60) and Jbeta (13) primers were used in the PCR. Generated by immunoSEQ multiplex PCR, the TCRdb table keeps only in-frame clones and is missing some. The repertoire holds 180,000 or so clones, 70% to 80% seen once, with about 2.7% in the top ten. CDR1 is MNHEY and CDR2 is SVGAGI in the germline V gene. V was pared by 0 bases and J by 1 base, with 9 bases between. This CDR3 contains 16 residues. Remarks on this clone: The antigen is not known.

Study-level results: Follow-up analysis later connected one missense variant in DCLRE1C with trimming of TCR beta V- and J-genes.

The V call is TRBV6-5, the J call TRBJ2-2; no firm D call. The receptor's source is a male donor in good health and CMV-seronegative. The sequencing input was PBMCs. DNA of the CDR3: TGTGCCAGCAGTTACTCGGTGCACATGAACACCGGGGAGCTGTTTTTT. The encoded protein is CASSYSVHMNTGELFF.